A single T cell receptor beta chain is shown here with its context. The CDR3 has 13 residues. Germline V CDR1 and CDR2: SGHTA, FQGNSA. V shed 0 bases and J shed 7 bases, with 6 bases lying between them. This sample was taken from a study of blood T cell repertoires in COVID-19. This table comes from immunoSEQ multiplex PCR, and its TCRdb copy is limited to in-frame clones, with some not included. Of about 140,000 clones detected, approximately 84% appear once; the ten largest clones hold 8% to 10%. The rearrangement joins TRBV7-2 to TRBJ2-2; D gene uncertain. This receptor was taken from a woman aged 80 or over in a cohort sampled during active or convalescent COVID-19. The sequenced sample was peripheral blood. The CDR3 DNA is TGTGCCAGCAGCTTAGCGTACGGCGGGGAGCTGTTTTTT. Translating gives CASSLAYGGELFF.